The present T cell receptor beta chain was sequenced within a study of shared clonotypes between healthy human individuals. Looked up from germline, CDR1 is MDHEN and CDR2 is SYDVKM. This CDR3 is 13 amino acids long. The J segment lost 2 bases and the V segment lost 6 bases, leaving 4 bases of the junction unmatched. On ten immunoSEQ deep assay plates, unsorted PBMC DNA was sequenced. Some clones are missing from TCRdb's copy, which holds only in-frame ones; the method was immunoSEQ multiplex PCR. The profile covers roughly 480,000 clones, with around 80% appearing a single time and around 12% taken by the ten largest.

The chain recombines TRBV28 with TRBJ2-7, with 7 bases lining up with TRBD1. The clonotype comes from a middle-aged woman in good health. Some clones in this sample may be carry-over from other donors' samples. Material for sequencing was PBMCs. The CDR3 DNA is TGTGCCAGCAGAGTCGACAGGGCCTACGAGCAGTACTTC. The encoded protein is CASRVDRAYEQYF.